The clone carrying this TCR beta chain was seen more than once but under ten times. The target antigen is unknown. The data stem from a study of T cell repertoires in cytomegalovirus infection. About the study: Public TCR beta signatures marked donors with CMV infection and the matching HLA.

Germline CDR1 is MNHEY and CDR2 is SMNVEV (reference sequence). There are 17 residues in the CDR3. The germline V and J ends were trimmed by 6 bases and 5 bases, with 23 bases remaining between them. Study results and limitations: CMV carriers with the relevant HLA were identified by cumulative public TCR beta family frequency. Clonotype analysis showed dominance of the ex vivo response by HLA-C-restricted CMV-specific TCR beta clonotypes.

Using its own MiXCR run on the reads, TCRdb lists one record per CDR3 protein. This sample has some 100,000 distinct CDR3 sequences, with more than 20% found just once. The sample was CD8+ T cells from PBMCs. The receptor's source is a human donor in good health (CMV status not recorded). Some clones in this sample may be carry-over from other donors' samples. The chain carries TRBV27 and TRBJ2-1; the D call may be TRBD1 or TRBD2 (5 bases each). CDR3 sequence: CASRGDHQTGYDNEQFF. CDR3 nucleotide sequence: TGTGCCAGCAGAGGGGACCATCAAACGGGATACGACAATGAGCAGTTCTTC.